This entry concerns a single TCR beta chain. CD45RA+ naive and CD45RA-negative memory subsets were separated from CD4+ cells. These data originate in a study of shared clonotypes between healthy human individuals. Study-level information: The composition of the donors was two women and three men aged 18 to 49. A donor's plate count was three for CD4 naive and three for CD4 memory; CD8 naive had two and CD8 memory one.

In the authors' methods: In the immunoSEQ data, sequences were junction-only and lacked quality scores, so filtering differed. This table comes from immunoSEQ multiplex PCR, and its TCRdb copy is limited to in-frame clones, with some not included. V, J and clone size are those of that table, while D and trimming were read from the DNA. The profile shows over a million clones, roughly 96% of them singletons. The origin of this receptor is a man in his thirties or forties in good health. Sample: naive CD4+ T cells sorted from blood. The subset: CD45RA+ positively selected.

The CDR3 coding sequence is TGTGCCAGCAGCCTACCCCGCCGAAGCGGGGATACGCAGTATTTT. This encodes CASSLPRRSGDTQYF. The chain has TRBV28 and TRBJ2-3; a possible D gene is TRBD2 (6 bases). The V and J ends lost 6 bases and 6 bases respectively, with 19 bases between them. This CDR3 is built from 15 residues. Germline CDR1 is MDHEN and CDR2 is SYDVKM.